These T cell receptor beta chains were read from a single sample in a study of T cells expressing NK-cell markers. For each CDR3 protein, TCRdb gives one entry from its re-call of the 5' RACE reads, without DNA. This repertoire includes some 340,000 distinct CDR3 sequences. The sequenced sample consisted of blood T cells: a sorted CD56 or NKG2C T cell subset, CD4+ or CD8+ T cells, or bulk PBMC T cells (not recorded which). These receptors originate from a man aged 18-75 years in good health. Both conserved end residues are part of each CDR3. Each record gives: V gene, J gene, CDR3 protein.

v_call: TRBV3-1; j_call: TRBJ1-1; cdr3_aa: CASSPSWRDGEAFF
v_call: TRBV7-8; j_call: TRBJ2-7; cdr3_aa: CASSLAVSMYEQYF
v_call: TRBV12-3/TRBV12-4; j_call: TRBJ2-5; cdr3_aa: CASTIARWDQETQYF
v_call: TRBV19; j_call: TRBJ2-7; cdr3_aa: CASKRTNSYEQYF
v_call: TRBV5-4; j_call: TRBJ2-3; cdr3_aa: CASSLGASRSTDTQYF
v_call: TRBV18; j_call: TRBJ2-5; cdr3_aa: CASSKGLNRETQYF
v_call: TRBV6-5; j_call: TRBJ2-7; cdr3_aa: CASSYDQRGPYEQYF
v_call: TRBV7-3; j_call: TRBJ2-2; cdr3_aa: CASSLTGTRPGELFF
v_call: TRBV20-1; j_call: TRBJ1-1; cdr3_aa: CSARERQGGSAFF
v_call: TRBV28; j_call: TRBJ2-3; cdr3_aa: CASSSREGLDTQYF